This TCR beta chain comes out of a study of CD8+ T cells in alopecia areata. Extracted RNA was reverse transcribed, and the resulting cDNA served as sequencing template. TCRdb's copy holds only in-frame clones and misses some; the assay was immunoSEQ multiplex PCR. Here the sample spans around 120,000 clones, over 60% being singletons. Study-wide results and limits: More clonal than normal scalp was lesional scalp, particularly alopecia totalis/universalis. Mice showed TCR sharing more clearly than patients did, possibly owing to HLA. Normal skin's resident alphabeta T cells are also sequenced in scalp samples.

The germline V and J ends were trimmed by 6 bases and 4 bases, with 13 bases remaining between them. This CDR3 is built from 14 residues. Germline lookup yields CDR1 MNHEY and CDR2 SVGAGI. Of note for this clone: The antigen is unknown.

The chain couples TRBV6-5 to TRBJ1-5; D may be TRBD1 (5 bases). This receptor was identified in a human donor in good health. Material for sequencing was CD4+ T cells sorted from blood. The CDR3 coding sequence is TGTGCCAGCAGACCTGGAGGGGTAAATCAGCCCCAGCATTTT. It specifies CASRPGGVNQPQHF.